This T cell receptor beta chain originates from a study of ipilimumab plus nivolumab after autologous stem cell transplantation. Study-level information: A median of about eight nivolumab and a few ipilimumab doses were given. The myeloma group: high-risk transplant-naive, or relapse within 3 years after first autologous transplant.

The CDR3 covers 14 residues. The junction had 1 base not matched to a gene; V was cut back by 0 bases and J by 2 bases. Germline CDR1 is SGHNT and CDR2 is YYREEE (reference sequence). TCRdb's copy holds only in-frame clones and misses some; the assay was immunoSEQ multiplex PCR. This table holds some 43,000 clones, 70% to 90% found once. This clone was seen just once. Patients got ipilimumab 1 mg/kg beginning 14 to 28 days post-transplant. Dosing: nivolumab 3 mg/kg IV, weeks 1, 4, 7, 10, then every two weeks to week 26. The chain employs TRBV5-4 and TRBJ2-5; 7 nucleotides line up with TRBD1. Source: PBMCs, taken in a trial of ipilimumab plus nivolumab as post-transplant consolidation. The clonotype comes from a male donor with multiple myeloma. The DNA of the CDR3 is TGTGCCAGCAGCTTGGCGGGACAGCAAGAGACCCAGTACTTC. This encodes CASSLAGQQETQYF.